This is a list of T cell receptor beta chains from one sample in a study of blood T cells in healthy people across ages. TCRdb processed the 5' RACE reads anew with MiXCR; each CDR3 protein has one entry. The sample carries 600,000 or so distinct CDR3 sequences, approximately 30% recorded once. Source material: blood. These TCRs come from a woman of 80 years or more in good health. The CDR3 runs from the conserved cysteine through the conserved F or W. The D gene is left open where the match is weak. Where a row states a size, it is once, few, many or the class of an expanded clone; other rows omit it.

CDR3 DNA: TGCGCCAGCAGCTTGGAGGCAGGTTTCTACGAGCAGTACTTC
CDR3 protein: CASSLEAGFYEQYF
J gene: TRBJ2-7
D gene: .
V gene: TRBV5-1
clone size: few

CDR3 DNA: TGTGCCAGCAGTGGTGTAGGGGCTCTTCCCGGCACTGAAGCTTTCTTT
CDR3 protein: CASSGVGALPGTEAFF
J gene: TRBJ1-1
D gene: .
V gene: TRBV6-1
clone size: few

CDR3 DNA: TGTGCCAGCAGCCAGCACAATGAGCAGTTCTTC
CDR3 protein: CASSQHNEQFF
J gene: TRBJ2-1
D gene: .
V gene: TRBV6-5
clone size: many

CDR3 DNA: TGTGCCAGCAGTGGACGCCTCGGCGGTGAGCAGTTCTTC
CDR3 protein: CASSGRLGGEQFF
J gene: TRBJ2-1
D gene: .
V gene: TRBV6-1
clone size: many

CDR3 DNA: TGTGCCAGCTCACAAAAACAGCCTTCCTCCTACAATGAGCAGTTCTTC
CDR3 protein: CASSQKQPSSYNEQFF
J gene: TRBJ2-1
D gene: .
V gene: TRBV18
clone size: .

CDR3 DNA: TGTGCCAGTACCGACTGGGCAGGGAATGAGCAGTACTTC
CDR3 protein: CASTDWAGNEQYF
J gene: TRBJ2-7
D gene: .
V gene: TRBV6-5
clone size: many

CDR3 DNA: TGCGCCAGCAGCTTGGGGCTAGCGGGGGTCGTGGAGACCCAGTACTTC
CDR3 protein: CASSLGLAGVVETQYF
J gene: TRBJ2-5
D gene: TRBD2
V gene: TRBV5-1
clone size: few

CDR3 DNA: TGCGCCAGCAGCCAAACGACAGGGAACACTGAAGCTTTCTTT
CDR3 protein: CASSQTTGNTEAFF
J gene: TRBJ1-1
D gene: .
V gene: TRBV5-1
clone size: few

CDR3 DNA: TGTGCCAGCACCCCTAGGCGGGGGGTAAGAGAGACCCAGTACTTC
CDR3 protein: CASTPRRGVRETQYF
J gene: TRBJ2-5
D gene: TRBD2
V gene: TRBV10-3
clone size: .

CDR3 DNA: TGTGCCAGCTCACCACAGGGTACGGACACTGAAGCTTTCTTT
CDR3 protein: CASSPQGTDTEAFF
J gene: TRBJ1-1
D gene: .
V gene: TRBV18
clone size: once

CDR3 DNA: TGTGCCAGCAGTGAACCAGGGTACCAAGAGACCCAGTACTTC
CDR3 protein: CASSEPGYQETQYF
J gene: TRBJ2-5
D gene: .
V gene: TRBV25-1
clone size: few

CDR3 DNA: TGTGCCAGCCCCCGGGGGAACTCTGGAAACACCATATATTTT
CDR3 protein: CASPRGNSGNTIYF
J gene: TRBJ1-3
D gene: .
V gene: TRBV7-9
clone size: .

CDR3 DNA: TGTGCCAGCAGCTACGGACACTTAAGGGAGCAGTTCTTC
CDR3 protein: CASSYGHLREQFF
J gene: TRBJ2-1
D gene: .
V gene: TRBV12-3/TRBV12-4
clone size: .

CDR3 DNA: TGTGCCAGCAGCCACCAGGATAGCGGGGTAAAGTTTGGCACAGATACGCAGTATTTT
CDR3 protein: CASSHQDSGVKFGTDTQYF
J gene: TRBJ2-3
D gene: TRBD2
V gene: TRBV4-2
clone size: many

CDR3 DNA: TGTGCCAGCAGTTATCCCGGGACAGACACCACAGATACGCAGTATTTT
CDR3 protein: CASSYPGTDTTDTQYF
J gene: TRBJ2-3
D gene: TRBD1
V gene: TRBV28
clone size: many

CDR3 DNA: TGTGCCAGCAGTTTCACAGGGAATGAGCAGTTCTTC
CDR3 protein: CASSFTGNEQFF
J gene: TRBJ2-1
D gene: .
V gene: TRBV5-1
clone size: many

CDR3 DNA: TGTGCCAGCAGCCAAGATCAAGGGACTAGCGTTACTGAGCAGTACTTC
CDR3 protein: CASSQDQGTSVTEQYF
J gene: TRBJ2-7
D gene: TRBD2
V gene: TRBV3-1
clone size: few

CDR3 DNA: TGTGCCAGCAGTTACGGGGGGATCACAGATACGCAGTATTTT
CDR3 protein: CASSYGGITDTQYF
J gene: TRBJ2-3
D gene: .
V gene: TRBV6-2/TRBV6-3
clone size: many

CDR3 DNA: TGTGCCAGCAGCTTAAGGGATATCTATGGCTACACCTTC
CDR3 protein: CASSLRDIYGYTF
J gene: TRBJ1-2
D gene: .
V gene: TRBV7-2
clone size: many

CDR3 DNA: TGCAGCGTTGAACCGGGGCTCAGGATTGGCTACACCTTC
CDR3 protein: CSVEPGLRIGYTF
J gene: TRBJ1-2
D gene: .
V gene: TRBV29-1
clone size: many

CDR3 DNA: TGTGCCAGCAGCCGGGGAGGGGCCTTTACTGGTGATGAGCAGTTCTTC
CDR3 protein: CASSRGGAFTGDEQFF
J gene: TRBJ2-1
D gene: TRBD2
V gene: TRBV7-2
clone size: .

CDR3 DNA: TGTGCCAGCAGTTTTGGGACAACGGGGAATAATGAAGCTTTCTTT
CDR3 protein: CASSFGTTGNNEAFF
J gene: TRBJ1-1
D gene: .
V gene: TRBV2
clone size: .

CDR3 DNA: TGCGCCAGCAGCCCTCAATGGGGCAGGGGGGACACTGAAGCTTTCTTT
CDR3 protein: CASSPQWGRGDTEAFF
J gene: TRBJ1-1
D gene: TRBD1
V gene: TRBV4-1
clone size: many

CDR3 DNA: TGTGCCAGCGGTGTTGGGGCCAACGTCCTGACTTTC
CDR3 protein: CASGVGANVLTF
J gene: TRBJ2-6
D gene: .
V gene: TRBV2
clone size: .

CDR3 DNA: TGTGCCAGCAGTTCCAGGCTATCCCGCAATGAGCAGTTCTTC
CDR3 protein: CASSSRLSRNEQFF
J gene: TRBJ2-1
D gene: .
V gene: TRBV12-3/TRBV12-4
clone size: many

CDR3 DNA: TGTGCCAGCAGTAACCGGGGACTAGCGGGGGGTAATGAGCAGTTCTTC
CDR3 protein: CASSNRGLAGGNEQFF
J gene: TRBJ2-1
D gene: TRBD2
V gene: TRBV6-2/TRBV6-3
clone size: many

CDR3 DNA: TGTGCCAGCAGCCAAGTATACAGGGCGTGCAATGAGGAGTTCTTC
CDR3 protein: CASSQVYRACNEEFF
J gene: TRBJ2-1
D gene: .
V gene: TRBV14
clone size: .

CDR3 DNA: TGCAGCGCGGGGCCGGGGGCTGAAGCTTTCTTT
CDR3 protein: CSAGPGAEAFF
J gene: TRBJ1-1
D gene: .
V gene: TRBV29-1
clone size: many

CDR3 DNA: TGCAGTGCTAGTCTGGCCAGTAACTATGGCTACACCTTC
CDR3 protein: CSASLASNYGYTF
J gene: TRBJ1-2
D gene: .
V gene: TRBV20-1
clone size: many

CDR3 DNA: TGTGCCAGCAGCTTGGGGGGACACTCTGAGGCTTTCTTT
CDR3 protein: CASSLGGHSEAFF
J gene: TRBJ1-1
D gene: .
V gene: TRBV7-3
clone size: few

CDR3 DNA: TGTGCCAGCAGCTTAGCGGAGGCTGGAGTGAGAGAGCAGTACTTC
CDR3 protein: CASSLAEAGVREQYF
J gene: TRBJ2-7
D gene: .
V gene: TRBV7-8
clone size: many

CDR3 DNA: TGCAGTGCTAGGGGGGTCTCTACGGGGGATTCACCCCTCCACTTT
CDR3 protein: CSARGVSTGDSPLHF
J gene: TRBJ1-6
D gene: .
V gene: TRBV20-1
clone size: .

CDR3 DNA: TGCGCCAGCAGCGCCTCGCTAGCGGGGGGCCCTCAAGAGACCCAGTACTTC
CDR3 protein: CASSASLAGGPQETQYF
J gene: TRBJ2-5
D gene: TRBD2
V gene: TRBV5-1
clone size: .

CDR3 DNA: TGTGCCAGCATGATTACAGGGACATACGAGCAGTACTTC
CDR3 protein: CASMITGTYEQYF
J gene: TRBJ2-7
D gene: .
V gene: TRBV6-1
clone size: many

CDR3 DNA: TGTGCCAGCAGCTTATCCTCTATAGACCGGGAGACCCAGTACTTC
CDR3 protein: CASSLSSIDRETQYF
J gene: TRBJ2-5
D gene: .
V gene: TRBV11-2
clone size: .

CDR3 DNA: TGTGCCAGCAGCTTGCAGGGGGCCACCGGGGAGCTGTTTTTT
CDR3 protein: CASSLQGATGELFF
J gene: TRBJ2-2
D gene: TRBD1
V gene: TRBV7-2
clone size: .

CDR3 DNA: TGCAGTGCTTCCAAGGAGGGTTACTATGGCTACACCTTC
CDR3 protein: CSASKEGYYGYTF
J gene: TRBJ1-2
D gene: .
V gene: TRBV20-1
clone size: many

CDR3 DNA: TGTGCCAGCAGGGGAGATAATAGCAATCAGCCCCAGCATTTT
CDR3 protein: CASRGDNSNQPQHF
J gene: TRBJ1-5
D gene: .
V gene: TRBV6-6
clone size: once

CDR3 DNA: TGTGCCAGCGAGGGCCCGGGGCAGGGTGAGCAGTTCTTC
CDR3 protein: CASEGPGQGEQFF
J gene: TRBJ2-1
D gene: .
V gene: TRBV7-9
clone size: many

CDR3 DNA: TGTGCCAGCAGCCCTTTTGGACGGGCCAACGTCCTGACTTTC
CDR3 protein: CASSPFGRANVLTF
J gene: TRBJ2-6
D gene: .
V gene: TRBV9
clone size: many

CDR3 DNA: TGCGCCAGCAGCCAACGACAGGGAGAGCGGCTAGCCAAAAACATTCAGTACTTC
CDR3 protein: CASSQRQGERLAKNIQYF
J gene: TRBJ2-4
D gene: TRBD1
V gene: TRBV4-3
clone size: .

CDR3 DNA: TGTGCCAGCAGCTTGGGAAGGGCGGGGGGGAATGAGCAGTTCTTC
CDR3 protein: CASSLGRAGGNEQFF
J gene: TRBJ2-1
D gene: TRBD2
V gene: TRBV5-4
clone size: .

CDR3 DNA: TGCAGTGCTAGAGAGGGGCCTGGGCATGAGCAGTTCTTC
CDR3 protein: CSAREGPGHEQFF
J gene: TRBJ2-1
D gene: .
V gene: TRBV20-1
clone size: many

CDR3 DNA: TGTGCCAGCAGCTTAGAGGGTCCCTTGGGCTACACCTTC
CDR3 protein: CASSLEGPLGYTF
J gene: TRBJ1-2
D gene: .
V gene: TRBV7-9
clone size: few

CDR3 DNA: TGTGCCAGCACCCTCCTTGGGGCAGGGAATGGCTACACCTTC
CDR3 protein: CASTLLGAGNGYTF
J gene: TRBJ1-2
D gene: .
V gene: TRBV12-3/TRBV12-4
clone size: many

CDR3 DNA: TGTGCCAGCAGCCCAGGGACAGGATGGGAGGAGACCCAGTACTTC
CDR3 protein: CASSPGTGWEETQYF
J gene: TRBJ2-5
D gene: TRBD1
V gene: TRBV5-6
clone size: .

CDR3 DNA: TGTGCCAGCAGCTTAGTCCCAGGGGGCAACACTGAAGCTTTCTTT
CDR3 protein: CASSLVPGGNTEAFF
J gene: TRBJ1-1
D gene: TRBD1
V gene: TRBV7-8
clone size: few

CDR3 DNA: TGCAGTGCTAGCGCCCCTGCTGGAAGCTCCTACAATGAGCAGTTCTTC
CDR3 protein: CSASAPAGSSYNEQFF
J gene: TRBJ2-1
D gene: .
V gene: TRBV20-1
clone size: many

CDR3 DNA: TGTGCCAGCAGTCCTCTGGGCAGGGGACTTCACTACGAGCAGTACTTC
CDR3 protein: CASSPLGRGLHYEQYF
J gene: TRBJ2-7
D gene: .
V gene: TRBV27
clone size: many

CDR3 DNA: TGTGCTAGTGGAATCCAGGGAGGGACTGAAGCTTTCTTT
CDR3 protein: CASGIQGGTEAFF
J gene: TRBJ1-1
D gene: .
V gene: TRBV12-5
clone size: .

CDR3 DNA: TGTGCCAACAGAGGGGGGGGAAGCTCCTACGAGCAGTACTTC
CDR3 protein: CANRGGGSSYEQYF
J gene: TRBJ2-7
D gene: .
V gene: TRBV6-2/TRBV6-3
clone size: .

CDR3 DNA: TGTGCCAGCAGCTTAGCGGAAGGGTACGAGCAGTACTTC
CDR3 protein: CASSLAEGYEQYF
J gene: TRBJ2-7
D gene: .
V gene: TRBV7-6
clone size: many

CDR3 DNA: TGTGCCAGCAGCCCCCCGGACAGTAGGAGAAATGAGCAGTTCTTC
CDR3 protein: CASSPPDSRRNEQFF
J gene: TRBJ2-1
D gene: .
V gene: TRBV11-3
clone size: .

CDR3 DNA: TGCGCCAGCAGCCCAAAATACAGGGATGGGGCCAACGTCCTGACTTTC
CDR3 protein: CASSPKYRDGANVLTF
J gene: TRBJ2-6
D gene: .
V gene: TRBV4-3
clone size: many